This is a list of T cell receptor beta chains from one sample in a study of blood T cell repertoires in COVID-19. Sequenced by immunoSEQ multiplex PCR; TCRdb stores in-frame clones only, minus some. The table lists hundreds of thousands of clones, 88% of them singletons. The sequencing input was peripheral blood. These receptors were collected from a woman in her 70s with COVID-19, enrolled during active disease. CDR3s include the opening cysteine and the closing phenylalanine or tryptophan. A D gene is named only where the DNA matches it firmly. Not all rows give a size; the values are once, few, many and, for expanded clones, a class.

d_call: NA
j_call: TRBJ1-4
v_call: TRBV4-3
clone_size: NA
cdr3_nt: TGCGCCAGCAGCCAAGATCCGGCAGGGGCGGCAACTAATGAAAAACTGTTTTTT
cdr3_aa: CASSQDPAGAATNEKLFF

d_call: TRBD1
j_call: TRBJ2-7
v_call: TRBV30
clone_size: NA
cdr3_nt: TGTGCCTGCAGAACCGGGACAGGGGCCTCCTACGAGCAGTACTTC
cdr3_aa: CACRTGTGASYEQYF

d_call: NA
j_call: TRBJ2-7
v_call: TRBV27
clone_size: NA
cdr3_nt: TGTGCCAGCAGTTGGTTGGCAGGGGCCTCCTACGAGCAGTACTTC
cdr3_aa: CASSWLAGASYEQYF

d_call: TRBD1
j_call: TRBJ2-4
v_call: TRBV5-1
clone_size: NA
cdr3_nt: TGCGCCAGCAGATCTGGACAGGGGGCGAGGATTCAGTACTTC
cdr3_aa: CASRSGQGARIQYF

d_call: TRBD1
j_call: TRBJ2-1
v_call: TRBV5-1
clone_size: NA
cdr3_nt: TGCGCCAGCAGCTTGGGGCCACAGGGGGCGCGGTTCTTC
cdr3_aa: CASSLGPQGARFF

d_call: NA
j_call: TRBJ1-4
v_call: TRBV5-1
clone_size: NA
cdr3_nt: TGCGCCAGCAGCTTGGGGGGGCTGAATGAAAAACTGTTTTTT
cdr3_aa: CASSLGGLNEKLFF

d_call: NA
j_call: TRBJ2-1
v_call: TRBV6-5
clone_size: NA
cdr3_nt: TGTGCCAGCACGGTTAGCAGTGACCACAACAATGAGCAGTTCTTC
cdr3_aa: CASTVSSDHNNEQFF

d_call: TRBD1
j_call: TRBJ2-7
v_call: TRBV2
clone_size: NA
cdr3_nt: TGTGCCAGCAGCTCCCCCGGACAGGGGGCCGGATACGAGCAGTACTTC
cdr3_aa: CASSSPGQGAGYEQYF

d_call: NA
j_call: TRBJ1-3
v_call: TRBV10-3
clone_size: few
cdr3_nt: TGTGCCATCAGTGGTCAAAACTCTGGAAACACCATATATTTT
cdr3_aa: CAISGQNSGNTIYF

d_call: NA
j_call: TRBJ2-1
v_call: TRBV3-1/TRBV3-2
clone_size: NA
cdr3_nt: TGTGCCAGCAGCCAAGATTTGAAGGCAGGGGTCTTTGGCGAGCAGTTCTTC
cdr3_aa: CASSQDLKAGVFGEQFF

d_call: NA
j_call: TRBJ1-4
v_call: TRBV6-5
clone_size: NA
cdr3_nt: TGTGCCAGCAGTTACTCTAGTGAAAAACTGTTTTTT
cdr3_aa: CASSYSSEKLFF

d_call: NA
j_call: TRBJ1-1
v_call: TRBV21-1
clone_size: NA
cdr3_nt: TGTGCCAGCAGCACTCGACAGAGCATGAACACTGAAGCTTTCTTT
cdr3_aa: CASSTRQSMNTEAFF

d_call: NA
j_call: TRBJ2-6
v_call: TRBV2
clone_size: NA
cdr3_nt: TGTGCCAACCATCATACAGGCTCTGGGGCCAACGTCCTGACTTTC
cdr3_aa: CANHHTGSGANVLTF

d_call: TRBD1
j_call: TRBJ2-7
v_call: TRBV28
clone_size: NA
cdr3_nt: TGTGCCAGCAGTTACAGGGGGCCCTACGAGCAGTACTTC
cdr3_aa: CASSYRGPYEQYF

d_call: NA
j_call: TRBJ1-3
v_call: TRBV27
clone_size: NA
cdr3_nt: TGTGCCAGCAGGAGCCCTGGAAACACCATATATTTT
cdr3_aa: CASRSPGNTIYF

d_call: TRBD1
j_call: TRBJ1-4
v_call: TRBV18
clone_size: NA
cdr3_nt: TGTGCCAGCTCACCACATTCATTAGGGGGCTCTAATGAAAAACTGTTTTTT
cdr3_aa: CASSPHSLGGSNEKLFF

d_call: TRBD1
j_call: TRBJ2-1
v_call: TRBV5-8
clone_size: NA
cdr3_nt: TGTGCCAGCAGCTACAACCAGGGGGCCTTCTACAATGAGCAGTTCTTC
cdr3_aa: CASSYNQGAFYNEQFF

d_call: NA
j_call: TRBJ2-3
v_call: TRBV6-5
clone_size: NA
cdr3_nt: TGTGCCAGCAGTTACGTTTGGGAGGATACGCAGTATTTT
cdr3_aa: CASSYVWEDTQYF

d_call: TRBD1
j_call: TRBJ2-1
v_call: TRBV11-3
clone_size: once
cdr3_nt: TGTGCCAGCTCGGACGGGCAGGGGGCGCATGGTGAGCAGTTCTTC
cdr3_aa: CASSDGQGAHGEQFF

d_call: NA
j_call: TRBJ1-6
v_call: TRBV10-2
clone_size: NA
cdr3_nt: TGCGCCAGCGGCACAGGCTTTAATTCACCCCTCCACTTT
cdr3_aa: CASGTGFNSPLHF

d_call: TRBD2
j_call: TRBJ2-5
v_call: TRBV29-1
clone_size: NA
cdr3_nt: TGCAGCGTTGGATTCGGCGGGGGCCAAGAGACCCAGTACTTC
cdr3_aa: CSVGFGGGQETQYF

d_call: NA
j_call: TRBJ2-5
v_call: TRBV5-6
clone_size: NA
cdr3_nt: TGTGCCAGCAGCCTAGAAAGCGGGGAGACCCAGTACTTC
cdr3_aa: CASSLESGETQYF

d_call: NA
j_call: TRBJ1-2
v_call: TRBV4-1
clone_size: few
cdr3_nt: TGCGCCAGCAGCCGTTTGGACAGCCCCTTAAGGAACTATGGCTACACCTTC
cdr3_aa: CASSRLDSPLRNYGYTF

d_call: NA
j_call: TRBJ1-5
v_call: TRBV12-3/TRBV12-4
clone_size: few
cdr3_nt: TGTGCCAGCAGTTTTGCAGAGGAGCCCCAGCATTTT
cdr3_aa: CASSFAEEPQHF

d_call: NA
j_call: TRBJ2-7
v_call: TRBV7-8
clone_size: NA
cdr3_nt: TGTGCCAGCAGCTTAGCGTCCAGGGGTGGGTACGAGCAGTACTTC
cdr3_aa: CASSLASRGGYEQYF

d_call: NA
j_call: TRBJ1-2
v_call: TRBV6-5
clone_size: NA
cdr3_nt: TGTGCCAGCAGTTACTCGATAACTCTTAACTATGGCTACACCTTC
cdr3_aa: CASSYSITLNYGYTF

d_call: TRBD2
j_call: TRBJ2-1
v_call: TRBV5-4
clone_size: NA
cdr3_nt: TGTGCCAGCAGCAAAAGCGGGAGTTACAATGAGCAGTTCTTC
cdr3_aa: CASSKSGSYNEQFF

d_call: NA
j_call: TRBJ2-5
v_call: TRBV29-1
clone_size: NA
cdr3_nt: TGCAGCGCCCCCGCGGGTCTCGGGCAAGAGACCCAGTACTTC
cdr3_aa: CSAPAGLGQETQYF